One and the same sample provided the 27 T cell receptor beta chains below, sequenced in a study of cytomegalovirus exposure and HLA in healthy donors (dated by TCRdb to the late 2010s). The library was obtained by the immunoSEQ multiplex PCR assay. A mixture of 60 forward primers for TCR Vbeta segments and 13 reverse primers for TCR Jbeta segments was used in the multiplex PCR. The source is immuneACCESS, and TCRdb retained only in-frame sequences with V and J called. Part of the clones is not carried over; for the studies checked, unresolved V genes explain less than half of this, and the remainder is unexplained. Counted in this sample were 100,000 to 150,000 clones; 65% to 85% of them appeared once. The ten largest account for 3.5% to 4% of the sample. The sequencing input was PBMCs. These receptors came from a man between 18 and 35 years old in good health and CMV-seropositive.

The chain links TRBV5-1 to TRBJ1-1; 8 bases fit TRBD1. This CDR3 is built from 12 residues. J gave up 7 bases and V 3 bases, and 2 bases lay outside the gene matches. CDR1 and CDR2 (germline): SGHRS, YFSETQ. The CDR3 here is CASSSDRDEAFF. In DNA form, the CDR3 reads TGCGCCAGCAGCTCGGACAGGGATGAAGCTTTCTTT. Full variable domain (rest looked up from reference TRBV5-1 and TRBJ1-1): KAGVTQTPRYLIKTRGQQVTLSCSPISGHRSVSWYQQTPGQGLQFLFEYFSETQRNKGNFPGRFSGRQFSNSRSEMNVSTLELGDSALYLCASSSDRDEAFFGQGTRLTVV.

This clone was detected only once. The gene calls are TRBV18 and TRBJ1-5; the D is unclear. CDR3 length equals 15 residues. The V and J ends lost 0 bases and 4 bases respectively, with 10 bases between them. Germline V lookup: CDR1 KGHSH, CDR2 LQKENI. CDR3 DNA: TGTGCCAGCTCACCACCGGGAGTGACTAATCAGCCCCAGCATTTT. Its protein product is CASSPPGVTNQPQHF.

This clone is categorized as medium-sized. The CDR3 nucleotides are TGCGCCAGCAGCCAAGCAGAAGGGACAGGGTTCAATGAGCAGTTCTTC. Its protein product is CASSQAEGTGFNEQFF. This chain joins TRBV4-1 and TRBJ2-1, with 9 bases identical to TRBD1. The junction had 7 bases not matched to a gene; V was cut back by 1 base and J by 6 bases. The CDR3 is made up of 16 amino acids. Germline lookup yields CDR1 MGHRA and CDR2 YSYEKL.

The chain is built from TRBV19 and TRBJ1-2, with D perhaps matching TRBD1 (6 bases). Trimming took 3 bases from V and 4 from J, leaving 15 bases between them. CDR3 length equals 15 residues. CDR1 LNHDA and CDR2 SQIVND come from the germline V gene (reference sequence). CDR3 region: CASSISGGLGYGYTF. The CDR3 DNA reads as TGTGCCAGTAGTATTTCGGGGGGGCTCGGCTATGGCTACACCTTC.

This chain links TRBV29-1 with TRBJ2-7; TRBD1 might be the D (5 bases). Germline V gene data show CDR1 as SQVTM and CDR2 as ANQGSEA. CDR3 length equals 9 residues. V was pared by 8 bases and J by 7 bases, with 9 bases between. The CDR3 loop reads CSLSGEQYF. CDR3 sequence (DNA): TGCAGCCTATCAGGGGAGCAGTACTTC.

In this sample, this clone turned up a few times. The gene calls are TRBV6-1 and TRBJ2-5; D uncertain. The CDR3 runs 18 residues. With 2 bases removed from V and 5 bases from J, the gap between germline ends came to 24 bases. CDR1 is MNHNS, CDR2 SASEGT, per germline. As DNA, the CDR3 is TGTGCCAGCAGTGAAACACTTCTGGCGGCAGAGGTCAGTGAGACCCAGTACTTC. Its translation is CASSETLLAAEVSETQYF.

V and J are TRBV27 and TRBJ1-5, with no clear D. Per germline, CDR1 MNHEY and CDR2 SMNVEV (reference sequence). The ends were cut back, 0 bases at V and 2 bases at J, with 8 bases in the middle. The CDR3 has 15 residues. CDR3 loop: CASSLSTERNQPQHF. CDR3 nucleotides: TGTGCCAGCAGTTTATCCACTGAACGCAATCAGCCCCAGCATTTT.

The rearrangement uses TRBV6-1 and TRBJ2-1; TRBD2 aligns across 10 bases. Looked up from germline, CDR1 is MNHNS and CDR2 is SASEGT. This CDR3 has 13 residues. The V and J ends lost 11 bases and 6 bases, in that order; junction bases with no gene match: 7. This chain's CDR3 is CAGGASGGNEQFF. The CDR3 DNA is TGTGCCGGAGGGGCTAGCGGGGGCAATGAGCAGTTCTTC.

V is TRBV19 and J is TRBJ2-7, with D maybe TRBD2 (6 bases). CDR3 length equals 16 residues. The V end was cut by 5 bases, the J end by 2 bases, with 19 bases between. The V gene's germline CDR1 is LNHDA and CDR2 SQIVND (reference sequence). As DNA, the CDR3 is TGTGCCAGTAGTCCTAGTCGCGGAGGGGCCACCTACGAGCAGTACTTC. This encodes CASSPSRGGATYEQYF. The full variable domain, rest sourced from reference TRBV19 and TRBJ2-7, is DGGITQSPKYLFRKEGQNVTLSCEQNLNHDAMYWYRQDPGQGLRLIYYSQIVNDFQKGDIAEGYSVSREKKESFPLTVTSAQKNPTAFYLCASSPSRGGATYEQYFGPGTRLTVT.

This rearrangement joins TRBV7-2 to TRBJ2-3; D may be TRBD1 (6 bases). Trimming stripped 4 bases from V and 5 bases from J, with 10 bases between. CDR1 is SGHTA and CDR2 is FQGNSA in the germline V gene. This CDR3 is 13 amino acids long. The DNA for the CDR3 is TGTGCCAGCAGCTCAGGACAGAGAGATACGCAGTATTTT. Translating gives CASSSGQRDTQYF. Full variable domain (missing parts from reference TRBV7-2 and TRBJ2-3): GAGVSQSPSNKVTEKGKDVELRCDPISGHTALYWYRQSLGQGLEFLIYFQGNSAPDKSGLPSDRFSAERTGGSVSTLTIQRTQQEDSAVYLCASSSGQRDTQYFGPGTRLTVL.

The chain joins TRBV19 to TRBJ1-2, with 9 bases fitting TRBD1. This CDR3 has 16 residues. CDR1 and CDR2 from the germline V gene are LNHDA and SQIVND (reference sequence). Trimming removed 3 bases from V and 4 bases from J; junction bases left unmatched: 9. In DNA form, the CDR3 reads TGTGCCAGTAGTATGGGACAGGGTGATCTAGGCTATGGCTACACCTTC. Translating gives CASSMGQGDLGYGYTF.

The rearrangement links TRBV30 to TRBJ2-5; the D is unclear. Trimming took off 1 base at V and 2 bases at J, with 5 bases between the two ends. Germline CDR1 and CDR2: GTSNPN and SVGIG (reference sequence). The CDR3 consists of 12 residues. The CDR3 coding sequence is TGTGCCTGGAGTGCCAGACAAGAGACCCAGTACTTC. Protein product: CAWSARQETQYF.

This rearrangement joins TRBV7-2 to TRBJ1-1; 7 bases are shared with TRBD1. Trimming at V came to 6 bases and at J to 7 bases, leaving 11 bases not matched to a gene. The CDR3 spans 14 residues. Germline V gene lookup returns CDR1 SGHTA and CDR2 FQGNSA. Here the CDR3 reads CASSPTDRAGEAFF. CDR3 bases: TGTGCCAGCAGTCCTACCGACAGGGCTGGTGAAGCTTTCTTT.

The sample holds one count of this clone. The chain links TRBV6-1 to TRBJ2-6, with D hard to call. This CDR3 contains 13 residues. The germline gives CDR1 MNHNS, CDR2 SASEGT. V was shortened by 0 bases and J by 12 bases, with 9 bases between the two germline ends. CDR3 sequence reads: CASSEALLGVLTF. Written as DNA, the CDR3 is TGTGCCAGCAGTGAAGCGCTTCTCGGCGTCCTGACTTTC.

The DNA for the CDR3 is TGTGCCAGCAGCTCTCCATTGGGACTTAGCACAGATACGCAGTATTTT. Protein product: CASSSPLGLSTDTQYF. The chain combines TRBV7-9 with TRBJ2-3, with D possibly TRBD2 on 6 matching bases. V lost 4 bases, J lost 0 bases, and 14 bases lay in between. The CDR3 loop spans 16 amino acids. Germline assignment: CDR1 SEHNR and CDR2 FQNEAQ (reference sequence).

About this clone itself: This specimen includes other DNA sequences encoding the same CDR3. CDR3 in DNA: TGTGCCAGCAGCTTGGGACAGAATAACTATGGCTACACCTTC. Protein: CASSLGQNNYGYTF. The chain recombines TRBV7-2 with TRBJ1-2; 7 bases fit TRBD1. The CDR3 spans 14 residues. V lost 3 bases, J lost 1 base, and 2 bases stayed unmatched. Germline V gene sequence: CDR1 SGHTA, CDR2 FQGNSA.

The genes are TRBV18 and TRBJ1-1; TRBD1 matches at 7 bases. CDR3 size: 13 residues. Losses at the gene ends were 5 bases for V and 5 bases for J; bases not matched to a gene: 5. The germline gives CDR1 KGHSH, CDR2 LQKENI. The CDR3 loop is CASSSDRETEAFF. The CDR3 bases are TGTGCCAGCTCATCCGACAGGGAGACTGAAGCTTTCTTT.

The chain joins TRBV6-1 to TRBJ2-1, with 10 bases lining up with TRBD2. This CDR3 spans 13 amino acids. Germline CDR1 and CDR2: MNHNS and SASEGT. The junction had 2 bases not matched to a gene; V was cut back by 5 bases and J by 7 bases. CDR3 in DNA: TGTGCCAGCAGTCTAGCGGGGGAGAATGAGCAGTTCTTC. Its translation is CASSLAGENEQFF.

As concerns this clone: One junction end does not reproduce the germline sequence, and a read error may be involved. CDR3 in amino acids: CSSSIRDYEQYF. DNA of the CDR3: TGTTCCAGCAGCATCCGGGACTACGAGCAGTACTTC. J is TRBJ2-7 and V is TRBV7-9; the D gene is possibly TRBD2 (5 bases). CDR3 size: 12 residues. CDR1 and CDR2 (germline): SEHNR, FQNEAQ (reference sequence).

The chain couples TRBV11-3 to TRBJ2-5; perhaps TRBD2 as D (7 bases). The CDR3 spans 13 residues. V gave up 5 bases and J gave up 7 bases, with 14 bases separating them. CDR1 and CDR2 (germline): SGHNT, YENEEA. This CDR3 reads CASSQAGEGTQYF. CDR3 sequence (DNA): TGTGCCAGCAGCCAAGCAGGGGAGGGGACCCAGTACTTC.

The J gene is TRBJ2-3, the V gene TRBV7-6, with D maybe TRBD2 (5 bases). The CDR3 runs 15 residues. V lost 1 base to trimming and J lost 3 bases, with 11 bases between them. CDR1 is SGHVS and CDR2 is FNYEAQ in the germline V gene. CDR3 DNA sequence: TGTGCCAGCAGCTTAGGAGGGTGGAAAACAGATACGCAGTATTTT. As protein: CASSLGGWKTDTQYF.

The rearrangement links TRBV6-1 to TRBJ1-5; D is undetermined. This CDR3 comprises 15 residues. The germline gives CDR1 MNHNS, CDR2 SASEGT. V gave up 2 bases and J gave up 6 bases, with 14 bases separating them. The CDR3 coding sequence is TGTGCCAGCAGTGAACTCCGCAAGGGAGGTCAGCCCCAGCATTTT. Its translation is CASSELRKGGQPQHF.

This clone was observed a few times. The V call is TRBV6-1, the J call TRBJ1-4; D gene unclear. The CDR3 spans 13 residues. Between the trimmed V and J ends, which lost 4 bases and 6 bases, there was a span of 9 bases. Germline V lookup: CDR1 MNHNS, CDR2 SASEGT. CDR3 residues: CASSAGTYEKLFF. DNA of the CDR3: TGTGCCAGCAGTGCTGGCACGTATGAAAAACTGTTTTTT.

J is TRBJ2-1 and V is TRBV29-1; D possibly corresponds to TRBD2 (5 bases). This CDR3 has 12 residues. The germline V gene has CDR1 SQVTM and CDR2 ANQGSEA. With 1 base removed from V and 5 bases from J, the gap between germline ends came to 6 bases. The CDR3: CSVEAGNNEQFF. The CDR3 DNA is TGCAGCGTTGAAGCCGGGAACAATGAGCAGTTCTTC.

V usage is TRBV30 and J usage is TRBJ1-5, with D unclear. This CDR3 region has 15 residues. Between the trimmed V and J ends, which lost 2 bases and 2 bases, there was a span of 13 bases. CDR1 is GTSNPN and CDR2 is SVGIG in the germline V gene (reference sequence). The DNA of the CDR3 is TGTGCCTGGAGTATTCGGTCGGTGGGCAATCAGCCCCAGCATTTT. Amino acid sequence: CAWSIRSVGNQPQHF.

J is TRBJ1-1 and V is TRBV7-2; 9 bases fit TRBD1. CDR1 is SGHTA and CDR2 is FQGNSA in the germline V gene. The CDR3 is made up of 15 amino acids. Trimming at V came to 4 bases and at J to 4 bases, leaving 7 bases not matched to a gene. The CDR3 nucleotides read TGTGCCAGCAGCTCCCGGACAGGGGAGAGCACTGAAGCTTTCTTT. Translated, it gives CASSSRTGESTEAFF.

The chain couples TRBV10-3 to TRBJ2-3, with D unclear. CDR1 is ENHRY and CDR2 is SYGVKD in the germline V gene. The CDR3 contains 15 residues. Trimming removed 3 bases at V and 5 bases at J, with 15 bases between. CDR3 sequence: CAISEVGPDRDTQYF. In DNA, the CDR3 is TGTGCCATCAGTGAAGTGGGCCCTGATCGAGATACGCAGTATTTT.